The clone carrying this T cell receptor (beta chain) was observed a few times. Its matching antigen is unknown. The record originates from a study of blood T cells in healthy people across ages. With a J-beta primer mix and a sample-barcoded 5' primer, a second PCR ran about 7 to 12 cycles. Each cDNA molecule, via a template-switch adaptor with 12 random nucleotides, was tagged. TCRdb re-derived calls from the 5' RACE reads in MiXCR, one entry per CDR3 protein. The sample shows about 780,000 distinct CDR3 sequences, less than 60% of them seen only once. Study-wide points: A roughly linear fall in TCR beta diversity per million T cells was seen with increasing age.

A minimum of 6.5 million PBMCs was isolated per sample. Total RNA was extracted at no less than 5.5 micrograms per sample. The sequencing sample was made of blood. The sequence was obtained from a man at least 80 years old in good health.

The CDR3 nucleotides read TGTGCCAGCAGCTTCGGGAAGGGCCGGGCCGGGGAGCTGTTTTTT. This encodes CASSFGKGRAGELFF. The V call is TRBV5-6, the J call TRBJ2-2; tentatively, D is TRBD2 (5 bases). The CDR3 contains 15 residues. Germline V CDR1 and CDR2: SGHDT, YYEEEE. V lost 2 bases, J lost 6 bases, and 14 bases lay in between.